Listed here is a single T cell receptor beta chain. The table lists this clone with a count of one. No antigen is known for it. Per-nucleotide qualities are absent, and no much larger clonotype sits a single base away. These data come from a study of shared clonotypes between healthy human individuals (dated by TCRdb to the early 2020s). About the study as a whole: The cohort included a few men and a couple of women between 18 and 49 years of age. For each donor, CD4 naive and CD4 memory were each run on three plates, CD8 naive on two plates, and CD8 memory on one plate. The study deeply sequenced blood TCR repertoires of 5 or 6 healthy adults to estimate repertoire size and the extent of clonotype sharing between individuals. To increase sequencing depth and limit assay-specific biases, TCR repertoire library preparation and sequencing were carried out by different laboratories using diverse techniques. Leukapheresis yielded between about 0.9 and 10 billion PBMCs per donor.

CDR1 is given as KGHSH and CDR2 as LQKENI, both from the germline V gene. Inclusive of the bounding cysteine and phenylalanine, the CDR3 is 17 residues long. Only the CDR3 part of the read is kept: 51 bases, read in frame from the first base. V is trimmed back by 3 bases and J by 10 bases, and the junction contains 13 bases that no gene match accounts for. Using the deep immunoSEQ assay, TCR CDR3 regions were amplified from genomic DNA by multiplex PCR. For each cell subset, the extracted genomic DNA was distributed evenly across all wells of several immunoSEQ 96-well plates, and each plate served as one replicate. Each replicate PCR for sorted subsets received around 200 ng genomic DNA, equal to 30,000 or so T cell genomes. The purified libraries were quantified using a Qubit 3.0 fluorometer, sized with a Bioanalyzer 2100, and then quantified again using the KAPA Library Quantification kit. Each immunoSEQ 96-well plate was sequenced on its own single-read 150-cycle Illumina NextSeq 550 flow cell. Per the source publication's procedure: The immunoSEQ output contained only junctional sequences without quality scores, so filtering could not match that applied to full-length reads. Sequences were annotated with PyIR, a Python wrapper for IgBLAST v1.9, using IMGT germline references to assign V/J genes and CDR3. Reads with weak V/J assignments (E-value above 1e-6), missing CDR3, stop codons, out-of-frame junctions, or ambiguous translated residues were removed. V3J clonotypes were defined by identical inferred V gene, J gene, and CDR3 amino acid sequence. Percentage overlap between repertoires was calculated by dividing the number of shared unique clonotypes by the size of the smaller repertoire. RTK rarefaction, the Chao1 estimator, and Recon v2.1 estimates of unobserved clonotypes were used to assess repertoire richness. For all TCRbeta clonotypes obtained by the gDNA method from a handful of donors, generation probabilities were computed with OLGA. This is the immuneACCESS table as TCRdb keeps it, with only in-frame sequences that have V and J called. A part of the clones is gone; compared with another copy, unresolved V genes explain less than half, and the rest is unexplained. D and trimming were read from the DNA, whereas the V and J calls and clone size are those reported in that table. Recorded for this sample are hundreds of thousands of clones; about three quarters of them occurred a single time. Of the sample, approximately 2% falls within the top ten clones.

The donors were healthy, HIV-negative adults with no recently reported acute infections or vaccinations. All donors were Caucasian adults living in Nashville, Tennessee, USA. CD4+ T cells were enriched by magnetic negative selection, after which naive cells were positively selected on CD45RA and the negative fraction was taken as the memory subset. Blood was collected by leukapheresis, and PBMCs were isolated by Ficoll-Histopaque density gradient centrifugation and then cryopreserved in liquid nitrogen vapor phase. Purity and quantity of every magnetically sorted T cell population were checked by analytical flow cytometry. Genomic DNA was isolated from each sorted fraction and quantified by UV absorbance on a Nanodrop 2000c. Overall study outcomes, separate from this receptor: Even with the large sequencing depth, rarefaction of the sorted-subset datasets indicated that sequencing was incomplete. Based on pairwise subsampling, the degree of clonotype sharing among donors was expected to be affected by sequencing depth. Sampling was restricted to blood, and TCR repertoires in tissue are likely to differ from TCR repertoires in blood. Naive subsets generally had larger estimated clonotype richness than memory subsets. Compared with non-shared clonotypes, clonotypes shared by all four sorted-subset donors had higher generation probabilities. The genetic and exposure-history diversity represented was limited by the small number of donors. Across a few donors, about 4.5% of naive CD4, approximately 3.6% of naive CD8, 2.3% of memory CD4, and roughly 0.4% of memory CD8 clonotypes were shared.

The sequence is built from TRBV18 and TRBJ2-1, and TRBD1 aligns with 12 junction nucleotides. The sequence came from a woman younger than 45 in good health. Material for sequencing was memory CD4+ T cells sorted from blood. The sample's cell subset or site label is to be understood as: CD45RA-negative fraction. The DNA reads TGTGCCAGCTCACCCTCAAGAGCGGGACAGGGGGCAGGGGAGCAGTTCTTC. Translation gives CASSPSRAGQGAGEQFF.